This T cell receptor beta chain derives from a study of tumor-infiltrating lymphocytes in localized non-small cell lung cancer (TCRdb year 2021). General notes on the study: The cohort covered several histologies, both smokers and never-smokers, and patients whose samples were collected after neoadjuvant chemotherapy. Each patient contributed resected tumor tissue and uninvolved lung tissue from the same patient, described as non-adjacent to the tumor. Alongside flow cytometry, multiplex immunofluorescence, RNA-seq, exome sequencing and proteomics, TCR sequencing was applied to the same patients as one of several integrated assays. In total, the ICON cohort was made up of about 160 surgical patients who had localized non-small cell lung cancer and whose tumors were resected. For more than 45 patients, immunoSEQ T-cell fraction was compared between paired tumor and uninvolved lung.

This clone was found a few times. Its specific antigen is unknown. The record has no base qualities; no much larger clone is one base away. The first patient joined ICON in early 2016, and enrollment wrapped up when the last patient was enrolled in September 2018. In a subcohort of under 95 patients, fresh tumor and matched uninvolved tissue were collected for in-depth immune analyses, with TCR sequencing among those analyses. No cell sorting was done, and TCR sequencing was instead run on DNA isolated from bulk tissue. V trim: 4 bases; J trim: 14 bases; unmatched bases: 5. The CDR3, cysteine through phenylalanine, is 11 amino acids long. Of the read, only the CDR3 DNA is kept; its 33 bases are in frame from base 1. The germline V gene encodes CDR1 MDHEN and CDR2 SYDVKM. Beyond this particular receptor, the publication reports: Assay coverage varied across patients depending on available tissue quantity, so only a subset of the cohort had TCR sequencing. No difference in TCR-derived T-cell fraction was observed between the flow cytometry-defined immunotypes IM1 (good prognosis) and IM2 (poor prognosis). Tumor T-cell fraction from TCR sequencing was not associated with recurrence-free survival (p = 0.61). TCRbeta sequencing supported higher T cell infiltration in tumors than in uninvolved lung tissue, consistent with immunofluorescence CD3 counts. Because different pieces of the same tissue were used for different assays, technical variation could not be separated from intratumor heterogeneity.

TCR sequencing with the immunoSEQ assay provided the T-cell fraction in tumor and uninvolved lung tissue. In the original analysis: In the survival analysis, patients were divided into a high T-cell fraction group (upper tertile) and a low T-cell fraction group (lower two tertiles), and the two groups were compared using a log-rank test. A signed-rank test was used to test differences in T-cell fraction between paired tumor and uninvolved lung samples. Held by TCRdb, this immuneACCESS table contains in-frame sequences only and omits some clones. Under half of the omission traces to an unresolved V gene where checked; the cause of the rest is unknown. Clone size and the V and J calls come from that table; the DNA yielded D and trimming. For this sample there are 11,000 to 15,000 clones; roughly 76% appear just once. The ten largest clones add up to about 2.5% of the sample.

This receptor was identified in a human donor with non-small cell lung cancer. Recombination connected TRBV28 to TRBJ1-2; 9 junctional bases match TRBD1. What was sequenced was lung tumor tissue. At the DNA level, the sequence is TGTGCCAGCAGTTCGGACAGGGGCTTGACCTTC. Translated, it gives CASSSDRGLTF.